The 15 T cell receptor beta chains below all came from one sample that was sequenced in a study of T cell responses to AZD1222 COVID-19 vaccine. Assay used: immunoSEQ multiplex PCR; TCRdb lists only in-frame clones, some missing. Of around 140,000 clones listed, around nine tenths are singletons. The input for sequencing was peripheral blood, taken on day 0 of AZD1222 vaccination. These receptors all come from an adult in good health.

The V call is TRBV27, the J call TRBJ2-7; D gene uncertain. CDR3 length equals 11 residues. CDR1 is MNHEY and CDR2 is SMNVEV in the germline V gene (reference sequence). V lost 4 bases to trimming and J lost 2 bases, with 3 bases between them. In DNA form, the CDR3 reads TGTGCCAGCAGTTGGGCCTACGAGCAGTACTTC. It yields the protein CASSWAYEQYF.

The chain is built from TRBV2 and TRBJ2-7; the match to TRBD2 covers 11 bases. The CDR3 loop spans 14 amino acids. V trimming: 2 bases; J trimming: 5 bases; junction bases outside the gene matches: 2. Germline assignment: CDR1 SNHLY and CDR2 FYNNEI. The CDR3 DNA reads TGTGCCAGCAGTGAAACTAGCGGGAGCCACGAGCAGTACTTC. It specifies CASSETSGSHEQYF.

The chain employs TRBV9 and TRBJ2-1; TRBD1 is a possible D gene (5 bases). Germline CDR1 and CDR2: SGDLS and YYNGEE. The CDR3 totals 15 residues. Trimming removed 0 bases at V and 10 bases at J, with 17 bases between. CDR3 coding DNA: TGTGCCAGCAGCGTAGGGAGCCAAAGGGGCGACGAGCAGTTCTTC. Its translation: CASSVGSQRGDEQFF. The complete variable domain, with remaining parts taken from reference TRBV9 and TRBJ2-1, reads DSGVTQTPKHLITATGQRVTLRCSPRSGDLSVYWYQQSLDQGLQFLIQYYNGEERAKGNILERFSAQQFPDLHSELNLSSLELGDSALYFCASSVGSQRGDEQFFGPGTRLTVL.

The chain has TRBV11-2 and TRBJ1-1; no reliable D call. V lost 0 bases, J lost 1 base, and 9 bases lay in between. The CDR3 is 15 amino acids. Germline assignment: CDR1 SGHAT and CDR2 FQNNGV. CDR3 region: CASSLETAWNTEAFF. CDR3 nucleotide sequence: TGTGCCAGCAGCTTAGAGACCGCTTGGAACACTGAAGCTTTCTTT.

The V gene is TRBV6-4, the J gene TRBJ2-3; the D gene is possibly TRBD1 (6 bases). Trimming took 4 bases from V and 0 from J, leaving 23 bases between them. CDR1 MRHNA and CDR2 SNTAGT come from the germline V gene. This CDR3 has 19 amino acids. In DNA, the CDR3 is TGTGCCAGCAGTGCGTACCACGGGACACAGAAAACTAGCACAGATACGCAGTATTTT. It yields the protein CASSAYHGTQKTSTDTQYF.

This CDR3 reads CASSPSGRAENEQFF. CDR3 bases: TGTGCCAGCAGCCCGAGCGGGAGGGCCGAGAATGAGCAGTTCTTC. This rearrangement joins TRBV3-1 (or the pseudogene TRBV3-2) to TRBJ2-1, with 10 nucleotides matching TRBD2. CDR1 LGHDT and CDR2 YNNKEL come from the germline V gene (reference sequence). Trimming cost V 4 bases and J 7 bases; bases outside gene matches: 7. This CDR3 is built from 15 residues.

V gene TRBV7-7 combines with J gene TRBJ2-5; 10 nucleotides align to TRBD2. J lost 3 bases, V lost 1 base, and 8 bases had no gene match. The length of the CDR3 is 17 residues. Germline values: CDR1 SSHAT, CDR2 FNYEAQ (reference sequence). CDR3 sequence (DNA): TGTGCCAGCAGCTTAGTAACCGCCGGGACTAGCGAAGAGACCCAGTACTTC. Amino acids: CASSLVTAGTSEETQYF.

CDR3 sequence: CASRRGASEQYF. The CDR3 nucleotides are TGTGCCAGCCGCCGAGGGGCGTCCGAGCAGTACTTC. The chain combines TRBV6-2 or TRBV6-3 with TRBJ2-7; D could derive from TRBD1 or TRBD2 (5 bases each). Trimming removed 8 bases at V and 6 bases at J, with 14 bases between. The CDR3 is 12 residues long. Germline V gives CDR1 MNHEY, CDR2 SVGEGT.

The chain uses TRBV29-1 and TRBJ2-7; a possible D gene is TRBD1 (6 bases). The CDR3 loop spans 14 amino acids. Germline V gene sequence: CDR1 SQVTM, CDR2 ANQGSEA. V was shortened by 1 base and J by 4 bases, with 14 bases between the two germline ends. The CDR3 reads CSVEAGQRPYEQYF. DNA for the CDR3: TGCAGCGTTGAAGCCGGACAGAGGCCTTACGAGCAGTACTTC.

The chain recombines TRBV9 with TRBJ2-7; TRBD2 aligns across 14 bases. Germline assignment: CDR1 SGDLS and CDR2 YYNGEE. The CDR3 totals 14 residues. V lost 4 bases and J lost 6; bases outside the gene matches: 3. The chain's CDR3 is CASSLGLAGGEQYF. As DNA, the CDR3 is TGTGCCAGCAGCCTCGGACTAGCGGGAGGCGAGCAGTACTTC.

The CDR3 reads CASSQVGNRDEQYF. In nucleotides, the CDR3 is TGCGCCAGCAGCCAAGTTGGGAACAGGGACGAGCAGTACTTC. This chain connects TRBV4-1 to TRBJ2-7; D is possibly TRBD1 (6 bases). Germline assignment: CDR1 MGHRA and CDR2 YSYEKL. Trimming left V 1 base short and J 5 bases short, with 12 bases between. The CDR3 is 14 amino acids.

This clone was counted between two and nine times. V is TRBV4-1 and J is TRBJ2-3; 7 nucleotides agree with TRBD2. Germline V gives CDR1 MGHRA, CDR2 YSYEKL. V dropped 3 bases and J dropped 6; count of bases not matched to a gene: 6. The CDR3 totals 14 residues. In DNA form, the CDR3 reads TGCGCCAGCAGCCAGCGGGAGCGGCCGGATACGCAGTATTTT. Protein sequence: CASSQRERPDTQYF.

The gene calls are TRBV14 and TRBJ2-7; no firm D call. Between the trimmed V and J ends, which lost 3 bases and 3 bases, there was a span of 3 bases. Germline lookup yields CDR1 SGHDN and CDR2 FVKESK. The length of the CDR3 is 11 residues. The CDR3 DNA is TGTGCCAGCAGCCACAGCTACGAGCAGTACTTC. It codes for CASSHSYEQYF. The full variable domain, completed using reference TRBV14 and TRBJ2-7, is EAGVTQFPSHSVIEKGQTVTLRCDPISGHDNLYWYRRVMGKEIKFLLHFVKESKQDESGMPNNRFLAERTGGTYSTLKVQPAELEDSGVYFCASSHSYEQYFGPGTRLTVT.

CDR3: CASSLQVNTEAFF. The DNA for the CDR3 is TGTGCCAGCAGTTTACAGGTAAACACTGAAGCTTTCTTT. The chain recombines TRBV12-3 or TRBV12-4 with TRBJ1-1; D is undetermined. The V end was cut by 2 bases, the J end by 2 bases, with 6 bases between. The CDR3 is 13 residues long.

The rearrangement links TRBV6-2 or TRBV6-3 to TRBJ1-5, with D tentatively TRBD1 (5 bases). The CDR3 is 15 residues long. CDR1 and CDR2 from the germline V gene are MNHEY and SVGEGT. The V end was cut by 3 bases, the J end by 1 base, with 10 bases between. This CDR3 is CASSYGRASNQPQHF. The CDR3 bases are TGTGCCAGCAGTTATGGCAGGGCGAGCAATCAGCCCCAGCATTTT.